This entry lists 17 T cell receptor beta chains sequenced from one sample in a study of blood T cell repertoires in COVID-19. Using immunoSEQ multiplex PCR, the repertoire was profiled, and TCRdb retains in-frame clones only, with some absent. The sample has under 200,000 clones, roughly 86% seen once. The sequencing input was peripheral blood. The source is a man aged 40-49 years with active or convalescent COVID-19.

As regards this clone: The same CDR3 can be traced to other DNA sequences in this sample. V and J are TRBV28 and TRBJ1-5; D remains unclear. V lost 2 bases to trimming and J lost 0 bases, with 2 bases between them. Germline CDR1 MDHEN, CDR2 SYDVKM. The CDR3 runs to 13 residues. CDR3 residues: CASSLLSNQPQHF. As DNA, the CDR3 is TGTGCCAGCAGTTTACTTAGCAATCAGCCCCAGCATTTT.

The chain recombines TRBV6-6 with TRBJ1-1; D ambiguous. Trimming stripped 5 bases from V and 0 bases from J, with 7 bases between. CDR3 size: 13 residues. Germline-derived CDR1 and CDR2 are MNHNY and SVGAGI (reference sequence). The CDR3 spells CASSPRMNTEAFF. The CDR3, as DNA: TGTGCCAGCAGTCCGCGGATGAACACTGAAGCTTTCTTT.

The table lists this clone with a count of one. V gene TRBV19 combines with J gene TRBJ1-5; 9 bases map to TRBD1. The CDR3 totals 14 residues. The J segment lost 4 bases and the V segment lost 5 bases, leaving 3 bases of the junction unmatched. The germline V gene encodes CDR1 LNHDA and CDR2 SQIVND (reference sequence). DNA for the CDR3: TGTGCCAGTAGTTTCGGACAGGGGAATCAGCCCCAGCATTTT. Translation gives CASSFGQGNQPQHF.

In DNA form, the CDR3 reads TGTGCCAGCAGTGATAAGGGGAGGACTAATGAAAAACTGTTTTTT. This encodes CASSDKGRTNEKLFF. The chain recombines TRBV2 with TRBJ1-4; D perhaps matches TRBD1 (5 bases). CDR3 length equals 15 residues. Germline CDR1 SNHLY, CDR2 FYNNEI. Trimming shortened V by 3 bases and J by 2 bases, and 10 bases separated the two germline ends.

V and J are TRBV6-4 and TRBJ1-1, with D maybe TRBD1 (5 bases). Deletions cut 0 bases from V and 6 bases from J, with 11 bases between. The CDR3 loop spans 14 amino acids. Germline CDR1 MRHNA, CDR2 SNTAGT. The CDR3 DNA reads as TGTGCCAGCAGTGACTCGGCGGGGCAGTCTGAAGCTTTCTTT. Translation gives CASSDSAGQSEAFF.

V is TRBV6-6 and J is TRBJ1-1, with D possibly matching TRBD1 (6 bases). The germline gives CDR1 MNHNY, CDR2 SVGAGI (reference sequence). Trimming took 4 bases from V and 0 from J, leaving 15 bases between them. CDR3 length: 16 residues. CDR3: CASSSITTGMNTEAFF. In DNA form, the CDR3 reads TGTGCCAGCAGTTCCATCACGACAGGCATGAACACTGAAGCTTTCTTT.

The V gene is TRBV6-5, the J gene TRBJ2-3; 11 bases line up with TRBD1. The V and J ends lost 6 bases and 7 bases, in that order; junction bases with no gene match: 9. From germline, CDR1 is MNHEY and CDR2 SVGAGI. The CDR3 has 15 residues. The DNA of the CDR3 is TGTGCCAGCAGACCGTCCGGGACAGGGGGGAATACGCAGTATTTT. Translation: CASRPSGTGGNTQYF.

The V call is TRBV24-1, the J call TRBJ1-4; the D gene is possibly TRBD1 (6 bases). From germline, CDR1 is KGHDR and CDR2 SFDVKD. V gave up 7 bases and J gave up 5 bases, with 13 bases separating them. This CDR3 spans 14 amino acids. The CDR3 region has the DNA TGTGCCACCAGAACCAACAGGGCGAATGAAAAACTGTTTTTT. Its protein is CATRTNRANEKLFF.

J is TRBJ1-6 and V is TRBV4-1; D unresolved. The CDR3 has 12 amino acids. Trimming cost V 1 base and J 10 bases, with 5 bases left between them. Germline-derived CDR1 and CDR2 are MGHRA and YSYEKL. The CDR3 sequence: CASSQVSSPLHF. The CDR3 DNA reads TGCGCCAGCAGCCAAGTCTCCTCACCCCTCCACTTT.

V gene TRBV11-2 combines with J gene TRBJ2-7; the D gene is possibly TRBD1 (7 bases). The V and J ends lost 5 bases and 7 bases respectively, with 18 bases between them. Germline lookup yields CDR1 SGHAT and CDR2 FQNNGV. CDR3 length: 14 residues. This CDR3 reads CASSRLETGREQYF. The DNA for the CDR3 is TGTGCCAGCAGCCGGCTGGAGACAGGGAGGGAGCAGTACTTC.

The J gene is TRBJ1-5, the V gene TRBV7-6; 8 bases line up with TRBD1. The CDR3 has 17 residues. V shed 1 base and J 6 bases; nucleotides not matched to a gene: 11. Germline CDR1 is SGHVS and CDR2 is FNYEAQ. CDR3 amino acids: CASSLGRQGFVPQPQHF. The CDR3 region has the DNA TGTGCCAGCAGCTTAGGCCGACAGGGGTTTGTTCCTCAGCCCCAGCATTTT.

This rearrangement joins TRBV29-1 to TRBJ2-6; D perhaps matches TRBD2 (5 bases). Germline assignment: CDR1 SQVTM and CDR2 ANQGSEA. This CDR3 has 16 residues. Trimming took 5 bases from V and 0 from J, leaving 14 bases between them. The DNA of the CDR3 is TGCAGCGTTCGAGAGGGCCACTCCTCTGGGGCCAACGTCCTGACTTTC. Amino acids: CSVREGHSSGANVLTF. The whole variable domain, remainder taken from reference TRBV29-1 and TRBJ2-6, is SAVISQKPSRDICQRGTSLTIQCQVDSQVTMMFWYRQQPGQSLTLIATANQGSEATYESGFVIDKFPISRPNLTFSTLTVSNMSPEDSSIYLCSVREGHSSGANVLTFGAGSRLTVL.

This clone has only one observation. The V gene is TRBV21-1, the J gene TRBJ1-2; TRBD1 reflects the table's D call only, with no check against the DNA. TRBV21-1 is a listed pseudogene. The CDR3 length is 18 residues. Written as DNA, the CDR3 is TGTGCCAGCAGTCCGCTTAACACAGACCAGGGGGCGCGGAATGGCTACACCTTC. Translating it yields CASSPLNTDQGARNGYTF.

This chain connects TRBV7-8 to TRBJ1-2; the D is unclear. The V and J ends lost 1 base and 8 bases respectively, with 14 bases between them. The CDR3 loop spans 14 amino acids. CDR1 and CDR2 (germline): SGHVS, FQNEAQ. CDR3 protein: CASSLEIATGGYTF. CDR3 coding DNA: TGTGCCAGCAGCTTAGAAATCGCGACTGGCGGCTACACCTTC.

V usage is TRBV19 and J usage is TRBJ2-2, with 13 bases aligning to TRBD2. In germline, CDR1 is LNHDA, CDR2 SQIVND (reference sequence). The trim removed 5 bases at V and 5 bases at J, leaving 8 bases unmatched. The CDR3 has 17 residues. Here the CDR3 reads CASSSRTSGGVTGELFF. CDR3 in DNA: TGTGCCAGTAGTTCGAGGACTAGCGGGGGAGTAACCGGGGAGCTGTTTTTT.

The CDR3 DNA follows: TGTGCCAGCTCGCCCCCCGGGACAGGGAGCCATAATTCACCCCTCCACTTT. Translating it yields CASSPPGTGSHNSPLHF. The V and J genes are TRBV18 and TRBJ1-6; 9 positions match TRBD1. This CDR3 comprises 17 residues. Germline CDR1 reads KGHSH; CDR2 reads LQKENI. Trimming removed 6 bases from V and 5 bases from J; junction bases left unmatched: 11.

This chain uses TRBV7-9 with TRBJ2-2; tentative D call: TRBD1 (6 bases). Germline V gene sequence: CDR1 SEHNR, CDR2 FQNEAQ (reference sequence). The CDR3 sequence is 15 residues long. Trimming left V 5 bases short and J 0 bases short, with 10 bases between. CDR3 in amino acids: CASSPPGANTGELFF. In DNA, the CDR3 is TGTGCCAGCAGCCCCCCAGGGGCGAACACCGGGGAGCTGTTTTTT. The complete variable domain, with remaining parts taken from reference TRBV7-9 and TRBJ2-2, reads DTGVSQNPRHKITKRGQNVTFRCDPISEHNRLYWYRQTLGQGPEFLTYFQNEAQLEKSRLLSDRFSAERPKGSFSTLEIQRTEQGDSAMYLCASSPPGANTGELFFGEGSRLTVL.